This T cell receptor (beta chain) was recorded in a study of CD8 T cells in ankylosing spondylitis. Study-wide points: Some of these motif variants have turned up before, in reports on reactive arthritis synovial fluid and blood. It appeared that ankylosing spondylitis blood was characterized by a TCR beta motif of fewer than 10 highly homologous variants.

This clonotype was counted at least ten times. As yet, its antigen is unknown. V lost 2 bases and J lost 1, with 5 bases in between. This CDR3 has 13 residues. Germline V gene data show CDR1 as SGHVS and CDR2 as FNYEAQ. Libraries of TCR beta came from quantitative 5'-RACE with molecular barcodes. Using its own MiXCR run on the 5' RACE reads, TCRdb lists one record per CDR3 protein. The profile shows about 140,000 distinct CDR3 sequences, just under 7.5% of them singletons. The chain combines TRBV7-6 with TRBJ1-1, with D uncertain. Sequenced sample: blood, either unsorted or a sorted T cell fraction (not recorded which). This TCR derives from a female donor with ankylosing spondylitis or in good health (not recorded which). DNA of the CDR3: TGTGCCAGCAGCTTATCCCAGAACACTGAAGCTTTCTTT. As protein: CASSLSQNTEAFF.